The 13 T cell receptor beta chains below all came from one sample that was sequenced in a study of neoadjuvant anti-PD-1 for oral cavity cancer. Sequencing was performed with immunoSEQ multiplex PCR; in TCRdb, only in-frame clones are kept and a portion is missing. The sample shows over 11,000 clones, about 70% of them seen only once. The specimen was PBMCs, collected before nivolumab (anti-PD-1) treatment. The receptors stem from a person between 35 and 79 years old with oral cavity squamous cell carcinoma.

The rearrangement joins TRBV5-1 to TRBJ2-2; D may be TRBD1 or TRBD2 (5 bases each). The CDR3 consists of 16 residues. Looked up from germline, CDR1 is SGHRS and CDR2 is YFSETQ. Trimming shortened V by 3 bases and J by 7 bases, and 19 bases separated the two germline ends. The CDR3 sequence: CASSSNYGAPGGELFF. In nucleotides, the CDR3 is TGCGCCAGCAGCTCAAATTACGGGGCCCCCGGCGGGGAGCTGTTTTTT.

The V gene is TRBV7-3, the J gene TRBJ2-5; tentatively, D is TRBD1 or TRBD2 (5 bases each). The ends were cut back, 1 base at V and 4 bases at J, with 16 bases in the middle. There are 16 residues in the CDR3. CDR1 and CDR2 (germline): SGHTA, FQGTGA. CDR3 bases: TGTGCCAGCAGCTTAAGTGGGGCTGTTGGGGGAGAGACCCAGTACTTC. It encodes CASSLSGAVGGETQYF.

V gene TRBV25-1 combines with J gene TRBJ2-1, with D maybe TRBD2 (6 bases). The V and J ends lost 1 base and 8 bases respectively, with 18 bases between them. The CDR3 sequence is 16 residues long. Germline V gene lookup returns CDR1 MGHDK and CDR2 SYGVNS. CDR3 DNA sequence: TGTGCCAGCAGTGAATTTAGGGGACTTAGAGGTGATGAGCAGTTCTTC. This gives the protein CASSEFRGLRGDEQFF.

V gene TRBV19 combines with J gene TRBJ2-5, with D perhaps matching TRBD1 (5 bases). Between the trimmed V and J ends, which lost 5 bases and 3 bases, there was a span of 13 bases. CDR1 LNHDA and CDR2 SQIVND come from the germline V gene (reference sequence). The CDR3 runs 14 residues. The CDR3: CASSRFSTEETQYF. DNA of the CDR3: TGTGCCAGTAGTCGCTTTTCGACAGAAGAGACCCAGTACTTC.

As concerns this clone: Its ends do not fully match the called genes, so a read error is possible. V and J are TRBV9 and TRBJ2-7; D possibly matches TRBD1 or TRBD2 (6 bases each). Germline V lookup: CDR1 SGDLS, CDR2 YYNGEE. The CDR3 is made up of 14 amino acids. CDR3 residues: CASSVEGRGGTLHF. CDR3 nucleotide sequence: TGTGCCAGCAGCGTAGAAGGTCGCGGAGGGACACTTCACTTC.

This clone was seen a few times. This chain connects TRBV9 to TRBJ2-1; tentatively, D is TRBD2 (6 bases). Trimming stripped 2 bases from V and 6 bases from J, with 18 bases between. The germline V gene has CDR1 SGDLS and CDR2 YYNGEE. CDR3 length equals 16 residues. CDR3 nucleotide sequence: TGTGCCAGCAGCGTCAGTGACTGGCGGGGCCTCAATGAGCAGTTCTTC. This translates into CASSVSDWRGLNEQFF.

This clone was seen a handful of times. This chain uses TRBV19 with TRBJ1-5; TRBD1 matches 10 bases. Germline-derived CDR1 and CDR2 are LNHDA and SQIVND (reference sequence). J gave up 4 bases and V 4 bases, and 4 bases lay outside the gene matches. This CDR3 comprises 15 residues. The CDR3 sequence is CASSRDRGMNQPQHF. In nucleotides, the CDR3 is TGTGCCAGTAGTAGGGACAGGGGAATGAATCAGCCCCAGCATTTT.

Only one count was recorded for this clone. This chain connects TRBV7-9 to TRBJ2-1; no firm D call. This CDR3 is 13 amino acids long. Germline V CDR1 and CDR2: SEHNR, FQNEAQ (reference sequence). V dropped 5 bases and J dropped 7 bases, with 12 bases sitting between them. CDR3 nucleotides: TGTGCCAGCAGCCCGGAGACGAGAAATGAGCAGTTCTTC. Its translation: CASSPETRNEQFF. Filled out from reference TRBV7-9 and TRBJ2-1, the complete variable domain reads DTGVSQNPRHKITKRGQNVTFRCDPISEHNRLYWYRQTLGQGPEFLTYFQNEAQLEKSRLLSDRFSAERPKGSFSTLEIQRTEQGDSAMYLCASSPETRNEQFFGPGTRLTVL.

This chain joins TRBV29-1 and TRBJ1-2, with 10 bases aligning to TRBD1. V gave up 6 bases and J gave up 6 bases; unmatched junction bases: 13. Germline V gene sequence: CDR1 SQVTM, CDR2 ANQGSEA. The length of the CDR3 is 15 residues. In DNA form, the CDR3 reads TGCAGCGTCCCGTCCCGGCTCGGGACAGGGGATGGCTACACCTTC. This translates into CSVPSRLGTGDGYTF.

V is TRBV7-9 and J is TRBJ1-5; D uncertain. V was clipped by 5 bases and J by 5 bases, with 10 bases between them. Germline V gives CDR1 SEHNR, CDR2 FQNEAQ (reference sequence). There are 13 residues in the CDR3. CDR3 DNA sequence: TGTGCCAGCAGCATGAACGAGCATCAGCCCCAGCATTTT. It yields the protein CASSMNEHQPQHF.

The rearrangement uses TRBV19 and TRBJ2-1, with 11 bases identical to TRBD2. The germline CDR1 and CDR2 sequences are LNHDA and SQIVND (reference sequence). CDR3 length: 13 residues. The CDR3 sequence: CAVSGRAINEQFF. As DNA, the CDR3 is TGTGCGGTTAGCGGGAGGGCCATAAATGAGCAGTTCTTC.

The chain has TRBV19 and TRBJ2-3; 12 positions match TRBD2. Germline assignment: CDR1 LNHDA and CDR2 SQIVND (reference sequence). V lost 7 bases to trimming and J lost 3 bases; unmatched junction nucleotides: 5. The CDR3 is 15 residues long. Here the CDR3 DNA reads TGTGCCAGTACCCTAGCGGGGGGGGTTACAGATACGCAGTATTTT. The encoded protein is CASTLAGGVTDTQYF.

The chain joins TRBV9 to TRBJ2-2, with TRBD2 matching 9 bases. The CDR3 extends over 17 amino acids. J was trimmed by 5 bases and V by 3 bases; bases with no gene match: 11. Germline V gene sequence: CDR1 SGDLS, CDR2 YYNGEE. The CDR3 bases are TGTGCCAGCAGCGCCTTCGGACTAGCGCGGAGGACCGGGGAGCTGTTTTTT. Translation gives CASSAFGLARRTGELFF.